A single sample is the source of the 4 T cell receptor beta chains below, sequenced in a study of blood T cell repertoires in COVID-19. Generated by immunoSEQ multiplex PCR, the TCRdb table keeps only in-frame clones and is missing some. The sample holds roughly 35,000 clones, about 78% seen once. The source material was peripheral blood. Receptor source: an elderly man with acute or convalescent COVID-19.

This clone was seen a few times. The V and J genes are TRBV7-2 and TRBJ2-1; TRBD2 might be the D (5 bases). V was pared by 5 bases and J by 6 bases, with 20 bases between. The CDR3 has 16 residues. CDR1 is SGHTA and CDR2 is FQGNSA in the germline V gene. In DNA, the CDR3 is TGTGCCAGCAGCAGGGAGAGGTCTCTAGCAGTCAATGAGCAGTTCTTC. This encodes CASSRERSLAVNEQFF.

The V call is TRBV5-4, the J call TRBJ2-5; possible D gene TRBD2, 6 bases. Germline CDR1 SGHNT, CDR2 YYREEE (reference sequence). Deletions cut 3 bases from V and 2 bases from J, with 14 bases between. CDR3 length equals 15 residues. Here the CDR3 DNA reads TGTGCCAGCAGCTCCGGGACTGGGTTACAAGAGACCCAGTACTTC. Encoded protein: CASSSGTGLQETQYF.

This clone is a singleton in its sample. The rearrangement uses TRBV7-2 and TRBJ2-7; no clear D. Trimming left V 2 bases short and J 3 bases short, with 11 bases between. The CDR3 loop spans 14 amino acids. CDR1 is SGHTA, CDR2 FQGNSA, per germline. The CDR3 loop reads CASSLNRQFYEQYF. The CDR3 bases are TGTGCCAGCAGCTTAAATCGTCAGTTCTACGAGCAGTACTTC. Full variable domain (missing parts from reference TRBV7-2 and TRBJ2-7): GAGVSQSPSNKVTEKGKDVELRCDPISGHTALYWYRQSLGQGLEFLIYFQGNSAPDKSGLPSDRFSAERTGGSVSTLTIQRTQQEDSAVYLCASSLNRQFYEQYFGPGTRLTVT.

The chain couples TRBV1 to TRBJ2-3; the table assigns TRBD2, which was not confirmed against the DNA. TRBV1 is marked as a pseudogene. This CDR3 is built from 15 residues. The CDR3 here is CTSSDIGGGTDTQYF. CDR3 in DNA: TGCACCAGCAGCGACATCGGCGGGGGCACAGATACGCAGTATTTT.